This T cell receptor beta chain was sequenced during a study of regulatory T cells in long-lasting Graves disease. Findings and limits, study-wide: Persistent cases favored TRBV28, TRBJ1-2 and TRBJ2-5.

Only a few counts were recorded for this clonotype. Its target is unknown. Library construction for TCR beta used iRepertoire HTBI primers and Arm-PCR of CDR3 regions. TCRdb redid the calling of the multiplex PCR reads with MiXCR, one entry per CDR3 protein. The table includes about 420,000 distinct CDR3 sequences, 16% detected once. The sample's time point: newly diagnosed GD, antithyroid drugs for less than 3 months. With RNA extracted from PBMCs as input, the TCR library was made. An endocrinology unit in Xi'an, China, supplied the patients. J gave up 0 bases and V 2 bases, and 13 bases lay outside the gene matches. Germline V gene sequence: CDR1 LGHDT, CDR2 YNNKEL (reference sequence). This CDR3 spans 19 amino acids. These data are also associated with another study on T cells in Graves' hyperthyroidism and ophthalmopathy. That work states: The HTBI primer set was used in a first-round RT-PCR of the TCR CDR3. Most clonotypes expanded in the thyroid (above 0.001) were also present in blood.

This material consisted of peripheral blood mononuclear cells (PBMCs), taken at new diagnosis, from a patient treated with antithyroid drugs. The chain couples TRBV3-1 to TRBJ1-3, with TRBD1 identical over 7 bases. This clonotype originated in a woman aged 18-29 years with Graves disease. The CDR3 DNA follows: TGTGCCAGCAGCCAACCCCGGTGGGCAGGGGGAGTCTCTGGAAACACCATATATTTT. Its protein product is CASSQPRWAGGVSGNTIYF.